Below, 8 T cell receptor beta chains from the same sample are listed, as sequenced in a study of CD8+CD57+ T cells in acquired aplastic anemia. Selection for sequencing was limited to patients who had shown CD8+CD57+ cell expansion by flow cytometry. The template for TCR beta VDJ and CDR3 sequence profiling was genomic DNA. TCRdb analysed the reads with MiXCR anew, one entry per CDR3 protein. The sample contains roughly 200,000 distinct CDR3 sequences, more than 60% of which appear only once. The source material was sorted CD4+, CD8+, or CD8+CD57+ T cells (not recorded which) from PBMCs. These receptor sequences come from a human donor with aplastic anemia.

The chain carries TRBV5-1 and TRBJ2-2; the match to TRBD1 covers 8 bases. The J segment lost 5 bases and the V segment lost 3 bases, leaving 15 bases of the junction unmatched. The germline V gene has CDR1 SGHRS and CDR2 YFSETQ. The CDR3 has 18 residues. The DNA of the CDR3 is TGCGCCAGCAGCTCTCCCGACAGGGGTCCAGAAGGTACCGGGGAGCTGTTTTTT. This encodes CASSSPDRGPEGTGELFF.

The chain links TRBV7-3 to TRBJ2-2; a weak D match, TRBD2 (6 bases). Germline-derived CDR1 and CDR2 are SGHTA and FQGTGA. V gave up 0 bases and J gave up 1 base, with 6 bases separating them. The CDR3 totals 15 residues. CDR3 bases: TGTGCCAGCAGCTTAACGGAGGGGAACACCGGGGAGCTGTTTTTT. Translation: CASSLTEGNTGELFF.

This clonotype was picked up one time. This rearrangement joins TRBV2 to TRBJ1-2; D might be TRBD1 (5 bases). Between the trimmed V and J ends, which lost 4 bases and 5 bases, there was a span of 8 bases. Germline CDR1 is SNHLY and CDR2 is FYNNEI. This CDR3 contains 12 residues. CDR3 loop: CASSGGDYGYTF. The CDR3, as DNA: TGTGCCAGCAGTGGGGGGGATTATGGCTACACCTTC.

This clonotype was seen once. This chain connects TRBV14 to TRBJ2-2, with no clear D. Deletions cut 6 bases from V and 1 base from J, with 6 bases between. The V gene's germline CDR1 is SGHDN and CDR2 FVKESK. The CDR3 consists of 13 residues. The CDR3 nucleotides are TGTGCCAGCAGGTCACGGAACACCGGGGAGCTGTTTTTT. This sequence encodes CASRSRNTGELFF.

CDR3 residues: CASSLAKETQYF. DNA of the CDR3: TGTGCCAGCAGTTTAGCTAAAGAGACCCAGTACTTC. V is TRBV12-3 or TRBV12-4 and J is TRBJ2-5; D is ambiguous. The CDR3 runs 12 residues. Trimming took off 0 bases at V and 3 bases at J, with 2 bases between the two ends.

This clonotype has only a few counts. The chain combines TRBV14 with TRBJ1-5, with no clear D. The CDR3 extends over 13 amino acids. The germline CDR1 and CDR2 sequences are SGHDN and FVKESK. V dropped 4 bases and J dropped 6 bases, with 10 bases sitting between them. The CDR3 nucleotides are TGTGCCAGCAGCCTCACGGGAGGTCAGCCCCAGCATTTT. Translating gives CASSLTGGQPQHF.

The chain combines TRBV6-5 with TRBJ1-3; D is uncertain. Deletions cut 5 bases from V and 8 bases from J, with 25 bases between. The CDR3 spans 17 residues. In germline, CDR1 is MNHEY, CDR2 SVGAGI. CDR3 loop: CASSPSGKANYGYTIYF. DNA for the CDR3: TGTGCCAGCAGTCCATCCGGGAAAGCTAACTATGGCTACACCATATATTTT.

This clonotype has a handful of counts. V is TRBV7-9 and J is TRBJ1-6; unclear D gene. Germline CDR1 SEHNR, CDR2 FQNEAQ (reference sequence). V was trimmed by 3 bases and J by 5 bases, leaving 11 bases between them. The CDR3 extends over 15 amino acids. CDR3 sequence (DNA): TGTGCCAGCAGCTTCCCCGGGCCTCATAATTCACCCCTCCACTTT. This codes for CASSFPGPHNSPLHF.